The following is a T cell receptor (beta chain) sequence with its context. This clone was detected only once. It lacks a known antigen. Qualities for individual bases were not recorded, and no much larger clone is one base off. This CDR3 is also generated by other DNA sequences in the sample. Its CDR3 holds 15 amino acids, cysteine through phenylalanine. Kept here is only the CDR3 DNA, which spans 45 bases and is read in frame from base 1. CDR1 and CDR2 are drawn from the germline V gene: SGDLS, YYNGEE. Trimming removed 0 bases from V and 2 bases from J, leaving 10 bases between the germline ends. These data are taken from a study of shared clonotypes between healthy human individuals (dated by TCRdb to the early 2020s). A note on the overall study: A couple of women and three men aged 18 to 49 years were included in the cohort. For each donor, CD4 naive and CD4 memory were each given three plates, CD8 naive was given two plates, and CD8 memory was given one plate. To estimate repertoire size and how much clonotypes are shared between individuals, the study performed deep sequencing of blood TCR repertoires from roughly five healthy adults. To increase sequencing depth and limit assay-specific biases, TCR repertoire library preparation and sequencing were carried out by different laboratories using diverse techniques. Each donor's leukapheresis produced roughly between roughly 0.85 and 9 billion PBMCs.

TCR CDR3 regions were amplified from genomic DNA by multiplex PCR using the deep immunoSEQ assay. Extracted genomic DNA from each cell subset was distributed evenly across all wells of several immunoSEQ 96-well plates, and each plate was treated as a replicate. Each replicate PCR for sorted subsets received roughly 0.2 ug genomic DNA, equal to tens of thousands of T cell genomes. The purified libraries were quantified using a Qubit 3.0 fluorometer, sized with a Bioanalyzer 2100, and then quantified again using the KAPA Library Quantification kit. Every immunoSEQ 96-well plate was sequenced on a dedicated single-read 150-cycle Illumina NextSeq 550 flow cell. Concerning the study's data processing: Because the immunoSEQ output held only junctional sequences and lacked quality scores, the filtering could not match the filtering applied to full-length reads. To assign V/J genes and CDR3, sequences were annotated using PyIR, a Python wrapper for IgBLAST v1.9, with IMGT germline references. Any read was removed if the V/J assignment was weak (E-value above 1e-6), the CDR3 was missing, or the read contained stop codons, out-of-frame junctions, or ambiguous translated residues. V3J clonotypes were defined as sequences sharing an identical inferred V gene, J gene, and CDR3 amino acid sequence. The percentage overlap between two repertoires was calculated by dividing the number of shared unique clonotypes by the size of the smaller repertoire. Repertoire richness was assessed with RTK rarefaction, the Chao1 estimator, and Recon v2.1 estimates of unobserved clonotypes. Generation probabilities for all TCRbeta clonotypes obtained by the gDNA method from a handful of donors were computed using OLGA. TCRdb provides this immuneACCESS table in a form limited to in-frame rearrangements. Some clones are lacking; in checked studies, under half of them reflect an unresolved V gene, and why the rest are absent is not known. V and J calls plus clone size are reproduced from that table; the DNA served to infer D and trimming. The sample data list roughly 2.1 million clones, and around 93% of these were observed just once. Of the sample, under 2% is held by the ten largest clones.

CD8 naive samples consisted of CD45RO-negative cells that were positively selected for CCR7, yielding a CD45RA+CCR7+ population without TemRA cells. Donors were healthy HIV-negative adults with no recently reported acute infections or vaccinations. All donors were Caucasian adults living in Nashville, Tennessee, USA. Blood was collected by leukapheresis, and PBMCs were isolated by Ficoll-Histopaque density gradient centrifugation and then cryopreserved in liquid nitrogen vapor phase. Purity and quantity of every magnetically sorted T cell population were checked by analytical flow cytometry. Genomic DNA was isolated from every sorted fraction and measured by UV absorbance on a Nanodrop 2000c. The study at large found these results: Compared with non-shared clonotypes, clonotypes shared by all four sorted-subset donors had higher generation probabilities. Pairwise subsampling led to the expectation that sequencing depth would affect the degree of clonotype sharing among donors. Rarefaction of sorted-subset datasets indicated incomplete sequencing despite the large sequencing depth. Because the study included only a small number of donors, the genetic and exposure-history diversity represented was limited. Sampling was limited to blood, and TCR repertoires in tissue likely differ from TCR repertoires in blood. Approximately 5% of naive CD4, 3.5% of naive CD8, roughly 2.4% of memory CD4, and about 0.4% of memory CD8 clonotypes were shared across several donors. Naive subsets generally had larger estimated clonotype richness than memory subsets.

The sample was naive CD8+ T cells from PBMCs. The meaning of the sample's cell subset or site label: CD45RA+CCR7+. The sequence was obtained from a man aged 18-30 years in good health. Some clones in this sample may be carry-over from other donors' samples. The sequence joins TRBV9 to TRBJ2-3, with no confidently assigned D gene. The base sequence is TGTGCCAGCAGCGTAGACGGCAGATCCACAGATACGCAGTATTTT. Its product reads: CASSVDGRSTDTQYF.